The 23 T cell receptor beta chains given below trace back to one sample, sequenced in a study of T cell repertoires in ileal Crohn's disease. Time point denoted: neoterminal ileum biopsy at postoperative endoscopy, about 6 months after surgery. Only in-frame clones appear in the TCRdb table, and some are missing; sequencing was by immunoSEQ multiplex PCR. This sample has 15,000 to 20,000 clones, with 55% to 85% found just once. Sequenced sample: ileal tissue. These receptors all stem from an adult with Crohn's disease.

The chain carries TRBV2 and TRBJ2-1, with 13 bases matching TRBD2. V gave up 6 bases and J gave up 14 bases; unmatched junction bases: 4. The CDR3 length is 12 residues. Germline loops: CDR1 SNHLY, CDR2 FYNNEI. The CDR3 region is CASRGLAGAEFF. DNA of the CDR3: TGTGCCAGCAGAGGACTAGCGGGAGCCGAGTTCTTC.

The table lists this clone with a few counts. The V gene is TRBV5-5, the J gene TRBJ1-5; weak D call: TRBD1 (5 bases). Trimming shortened V by 2 bases and J by 5 bases, and 14 bases separated the two germline ends. This CDR3 contains 15 residues. Germline CDR1 is SGHKS and CDR2 is YYEKEE (reference sequence). CDR3 residues: CASSFRVGTDQPQHF. CDR3 DNA: TGTGCCAGCAGCTTTAGGGTAGGGACTGATCAGCCCCAGCATTTT. The full variable domain, completed using reference TRBV5-5 and TRBJ1-5, is DAGVTQSPTHLIKTRGQQVTLRCSPISGHKSVSWYQQVLGQGPQFIFQYYEKEERGRGNFPDRFSARQFPNYSSELNVNALLLGDSALYLCASSFRVGTDQPQHFGDGTRLSIL.

The chain combines TRBV7-9 with TRBJ2-7; 7 nucleotides line up with TRBD1. The V gene's germline CDR1 is SEHNR and CDR2 FQNEAQ (reference sequence). J lost 0 bases, V lost 5 bases, and 10 bases had no gene match. This CDR3 spans 16 amino acids. The CDR3 here is CASSGRRGSASYEQYF. Written as DNA, the CDR3 is TGTGCCAGCAGCGGCCGCAGGGGGAGTGCCTCCTACGAGCAGTACTTC. Full variable domain (rest looked up from reference TRBV7-9 and TRBJ2-7): DTGVSQNPRHKITKRGQNVTFRCDPISEHNRLYWYRQTLGQGPEFLTYFQNEAQLEKSRLLSDRFSAERPKGSFSTLEIQRTEQGDSAMYLCASSGRRGSASYEQYFGPGTRLTVT.

V and J are TRBV7-2 and TRBJ1-1; no clear D gene. With 2 bases removed from V and 5 bases from J, the gap between germline ends came to 6 bases. The CDR3 has 12 amino acids. Germline CDR1 is SGHTA and CDR2 is FQGNSA. CDR3 DNA sequence: TGTGCCAGCAGCTTAAGCGGGACTGAAGCTTTCTTT. It translates to CASSLSGTEAFF.

This chain uses TRBV18 with TRBJ2-1; 7 bases are a match to TRBD1. The V gene end was trimmed by 3 bases and the J gene end by 4 bases; junction bases not matched to a gene: 6. This CDR3 region has 15 residues. Germline CDR1 KGHSH, CDR2 LQKENI. CDR3 nucleotides: TGTGCCAGCTCACCCTCAGGGGGTAGTTACAATGAGCAGTTCTTC. Encoded protein: CASSPSGGSYNEQFF.

The rearrangement links TRBV10-2 to TRBJ2-7; no clear D. The V gene lost 4 bases and the J gene lost 6 bases, with 10 bases spanning the gap. CDR3 length equals 12 residues. Germline V lookup: CDR1 WSHSY, CDR2 SAAADI. CDR3 loop: CASSVSSSEQYF. The CDR3, as DNA: TGCGCCAGCAGTGTTTCTAGTTCCGAGCAGTACTTC.

This clone is a singleton in its sample. This rearrangement joins TRBV5-1 to TRBJ2-5, with 9 bases identical to TRBD2. The CDR3 covers 14 residues. In germline, CDR1 is SGHRS, CDR2 YFSETQ. The V and J ends lost 4 bases and 5 bases, in that order; junction bases with no gene match: 6. Here the CDR3 reads CASSQGLAGETQYF. DNA for the CDR3: TGCGCCAGCAGCCAGGGACTAGCAGGGGAGACCCAGTACTTC. The whole variable domain, filled in from reference TRBV5-1 and TRBJ2-5, reads KAGVTQTPRYLIKTRGQQVTLSCSPISGHRSVSWYQQTPGQGLQFLFEYFSETQRNKGNFPGRFSGRQFSNSRSEMNVSTLELGDSALYLCASSQGLAGETQYFGPGTRLLVL.

This clone was counted once. This rearrangement joins TRBV30 to TRBJ2-1, with D possibly TRBD2 on 6 matching bases. The CDR3 is 15 residues long. Deletions cut 2 bases from V and 2 bases from J, with 13 bases between. Germline loops: CDR1 GTSNPN, CDR2 SVGIG (reference sequence). CDR3 region: CAWSPLAIAYNEQFF. The CDR3 DNA sequence: TGTGCCTGGAGTCCCCTAGCGATCGCCTACAATGAGCAGTTCTTC.

This chain links TRBV9 with TRBJ2-5; 8 bases agree with TRBD2. Germline V CDR1 and CDR2: SGDLS, YYNGEE. J lost 0 bases, V lost 3 bases, and 10 bases had no gene match. The CDR3 covers 17 residues. The CDR3 loop is CASSERGGGGYQETQYF. In DNA, the CDR3 is TGTGCCAGCAGCGAGCGGGGCGGCGGGGGGTACCAAGAGACCCAGTACTTC.

The CDR3 DNA sequence: TGTGCCAGTACCCAGGGTTGGACACCGACAACAACTAATGAAAAACTGTTTTTT. Its translation: CASTQGWTPTTTNEKLFF. V is TRBV19 and J is TRBJ1-4; D might be TRBD1 (5 bases). The V gene lost 7 bases and the J gene lost 0 bases, with 21 bases spanning the gap. This CDR3 is 18 amino acids long. CDR1 is LNHDA and CDR2 is SQIVND in the germline V gene (reference sequence).

This sequence joins TRBV6-4 and TRBJ1-6; the match to TRBD1 covers 7 bases. The ends lost 2 bases at V and 4 bases at J; junction bases unmatched: 23. Per germline, CDR1 MRHNA and CDR2 SNTAGT. The CDR3 is 22 amino acids. The CDR3, as DNA: TGTGCCAGCAGTGACAGACAAAGTATATCCAATCTATTCAGGGGGTATAATTCACCCCTCCACTTT. It translates to CASSDRQSISNLFRGYNSPLHF.

J is TRBJ2-5 and V is TRBV7-6; TRBD2 aligns across 7 bases. Germline CDR1 SGHVS, CDR2 FNYEAQ. Trimming cost V 3 bases and J 4 bases; bases outside gene matches: 2. The CDR3 contains 13 residues. In nucleotides, the CDR3 is TGTGCCAGCAGCTTGACGGGGGGAGAGACCCAGTACTTC. Its translation: CASSLTGGETQYF.

V gene TRBV6-5 combines with J gene TRBJ1-1; 8 nucleotides align to TRBD1. Germline-derived CDR1 and CDR2 are MNHEY and SVGAGI. This CDR3 has 12 amino acids. V dropped 7 bases and J dropped 11; count of bases not matched to a gene: 9. The CDR3 sequence is CASINSGGMAFF. Here the CDR3 DNA reads TGTGCCAGCATCAACTCAGGGGGCATGGCTTTCTTT.

The V and J genes are TRBV6-1 and TRBJ1-2; D is unclear. V gave up 8 bases and J gave up 4 bases, with 11 bases separating them. This CDR3 contains 12 residues. The germline gives CDR1 MNHNS, CDR2 SASEGT. CDR3 nucleotides: TGTGCCAGCGCCGCCACAGTCTATGGCTACACCTTC. It codes for CASAATVYGYTF.

This clone was counted once. This chain uses TRBV11-2 with TRBJ1-6; TRBD1 aligns across 8 bases. CDR3 length: 15 amino acids. V lost 4 bases to trimming and J lost 5 bases; unmatched junction nucleotides: 4. Germline V gene sequence: CDR1 SGHAT, CDR2 FQNNGV. The CDR3 spells CASSWTGQDNSPLHF. The CDR3 DNA is TGTGCCAGCAGCTGGACGGGACAGGATAATTCACCCCTCCACTTT. Supplemented by reference TRBV11-2 and TRBJ1-6, the full variable domain reads EAGVAQSPRYKIIEKRQSVAFWCNPISGHATLYWYQQILGQGPKLLIQFQNNGVVDDSQLPKDRFSAERLKGVDSTLKIQPAKLEDSAVYLCASSWTGQDNSPLHFGNGTRLTVT.

This clone was counted a single time. V and J are TRBV7-9 and TRBJ2-3; 9 bases are shared with TRBD1. Germline V gene data show CDR1 as SEHNR and CDR2 as FQNEAQ (reference sequence). The CDR3 runs 18 residues. Trimming at V came to 5 bases and at J to 6 bases, leaving 18 bases not matched to a gene. The CDR3 DNA is TGTGCCAGCAGCCCCCTCGGGGGACAGGGCTACAAGGGGGATACGCAGTATTTT. Protein: CASSPLGGQGYKGDTQYF.

By sample fraction, this clone is medium-sized. This CDR3 reads CASSPRGTGVYEQYF. CDR3 sequence (DNA): TGTGCCAGCAGTCCCCGAGGGACAGGTGTCTACGAGCAGTACTTC. The V call is TRBV6-1, the J call TRBJ2-7, with 8 nucleotides matching TRBD1. Germline loops: CDR1 MNHNS, CDR2 SASEGT. The CDR3 sequence is 15 residues long. The V gene end was trimmed by 5 bases and the J gene end by 3 bases; junction bases not matched to a gene: 9.

This chain uses TRBV10-3 with TRBJ2-7, with 8 positions matching TRBD1. The CDR3 is made up of 14 amino acids. J was trimmed by 5 bases and V by 3 bases; bases with no gene match: 6. Germline lookup yields CDR1 ENHRY and CDR2 SYGVKD. CDR3: CAISENDRGHEQYF. As DNA, the CDR3 is TGTGCCATCAGTGAAAACGACAGGGGCCACGAGCAGTACTTC.

The chain joins TRBV9 to TRBJ2-7; D gene ambiguous. V was shortened by 4 bases and J by 2 bases, with 10 bases between the two germline ends. Germline assignment: CDR1 SGDLS and CDR2 YYNGEE. The CDR3 is made up of 13 amino acids. CDR3 sequence: CASSPPTPYEQYF. CDR3 nucleotides: TGTGCCAGCAGCCCGCCCACACCCTACGAGCAGTACTTC.

In its sample, this clone was seen a few times. This rearrangement joins TRBV10-3 to TRBJ1-2; the match to TRBD1 covers 8 bases. Germline assignment: CDR1 ENHRY and CDR2 SYGVKD. The V gene end was trimmed by 9 bases and the J gene end by 2 bases; junction bases not matched to a gene: 5. This CDR3 spans 13 amino acids. The CDR3 DNA reads TGTGCCATTACGACAGGGGAGAACTATGGCTACACCTTC. This encodes CAITTGENYGYTF.

The genes are TRBV13 and TRBJ2-7; 15 nucleotides line up with TRBD2. The length of the CDR3 is 20 residues. Germline V lookup: CDR1 PRHDT, CDR2 FYEKMQ (reference sequence). V was clipped by 3 bases and J by 5 bases; unmatched bases: 17. CDR3 DNA sequence: TGTGCCAGCAGCTTCATAACCCCGGGACTAGCGGGAGGAAGGGGAAACGAGCAGTACTTC. Translating gives CASSFITPGLAGGRGNEQYF.

The chain employs TRBV29-1 and TRBJ1-2; 7 bases align to TRBD1. Germline V CDR1 and CDR2: SQVTM, ANQGSEA. The CDR3 is 15 amino acids. The ends lost 7 bases at V and 6 bases at J; junction bases unmatched: 17. CDR3 protein: CSAKTGIEFSDGYTF. Written as DNA, the CDR3 is TGCAGCGCAAAGACAGGGATAGAATTTAGTGATGGCTACACCTTC.

This clone has just a few counts. In nucleotides, the CDR3 is TGTGCCAGTAGTATTATTGGCAGGGAGGGGACTGAAGCTTTCTTT. It translates to CASSIIGREGTEAFF. The rearrangement links TRBV19 to TRBJ1-1; D perhaps matches TRBD1 (5 bases). Trimming took off 3 bases at V and 5 bases at J, with 16 bases between the two ends. This CDR3 has 15 residues. Germline V gives CDR1 LNHDA, CDR2 SQIVND (reference sequence).